This entry features one T cell receptor beta chain sequence. This entry belongs to a study of control samples from healthy donors and cancer patients. The germline CDR1 and CDR2 sequences are SGHNT and YYREEE (reference sequence). J gave up 0 bases and V 6 bases, and 5 bases lay outside the gene matches. The CDR3 spans 16 residues. The protocol was immunoSEQ multiplex PCR, while the TCRdb copy is restricted to in-frame clones and leaves out a portion. The sample carries around 130,000 clones, over 75% recorded once. This chain links TRBV5-4 with TRBJ2-6; 8 nucleotides align to TRBD2. The TCR comes from a man aged 18 to 30 in good health. Sequencing used blood. Written as DNA, the CDR3 is TGTGCCAGCAACCCCGGGGGGGCCTCTGGGGCCAACGTCCTGACTTTC. Encoded protein: CASNPGGASGANVLTF.